Included here is one T cell receptor beta chain sequence, with context. In its sample, this clone was seen a few times. Its antigen remains unidentified. There are no base qualities to consult, and no much larger clone falls within one base. The data originate from a study of T cell responses to AZD1222 COVID-19 vaccine (dated by TCRdb to the early 2020s). Study-level background: AZD1222 recipients with second doses at about 4 weeks or about 12 weeks were pooled, because spike-specific TCR depth and breadth did not differ between schedules. A total of 233 trial participants underwent TCR sequencing, of whom under 220 had received two doses of AZD1222 and some 26 had received two doses of the MenACWY control vaccine. Trial participants were enrolled into age subgroups of 18-55, 56-69 and 70-plus years, which contained 148, 28 and 57 TCR-sequenced participants, respectively. Beyond this particular receptor, the publication reports: Most participants were white British and females outnumbered males, and the authors suggested that clonal diversity may have been underestimated. Vaccine-associated CD4 TCRs spanned the whole spike protein, with dominant responses in regions 160-218 and 743-854. Because no day 14 peak-response samples were available, repertoires were characterized only after the peak T cell response. The 56-69-year group was small, and its depth increase did not reach significance, likely because of low power. After two AZD1222 doses, spike-specific TCR breadth and depth were significantly higher than at day 0 and than in MenACWY recipients. Conclusions about previously exposed vaccinees are limited because only six or seven AZD1222 recipients were SARS-CoV-2 seropositive at baseline. Reportedly, close to half of the unique spike-specific TCRs recognized epitopes lying outside the regions that are mutated in the B.1.351 and B.1.1.7 variants.

The CDR3 regions of human TCRbeta chains were analyzed by immunosequencing. As for the authors' bioinformatics: Repertoire TCRs were matched against a reference library of SARS-CoV-2-specific TCRs generated with the MIRA antigen-specificity platform. Breadth meant the fraction of unique TCRs that were SARS-CoV-2-associated, whereas depth meant the fraction of total T cells that were SARS-CoV-2-associated. Using the MIRA data, each spike-specific TCR was assigned both to the spike region to which the TCR was reactive and to a CD4 or CD8 class. Log10-transformed breadth and depth values were compared by one-way ANOVA with Sidak's multiple comparisons tests. TCRdb obtained this table from immuneACCESS and retained in-frame rearrangements with V and J assigned. These tables miss some clones; where compared with another copy, unresolved V genes account for less than half of the shortfall, and the remainder is unexplained. D and trimming were read from the DNA, whereas the V and J calls and clone size are those reported in that table. The table for this sample lists 140,000 to 150,000 clones; around 85% of them were counted only once. The ten largest make up 8% of the sample.

The sample's time point, from its label and the paper: baseline before first vaccination. Vaccinee samples were obtained from the UK trials COV001 and COV002, which included a single-blind randomized controlled phase 2/3 trial of AZD1222 (ChAdOx1 nCoV-19) in healthy adults. For TCRbeta chain sequencing, PBMC samples were collected from trial participants at day 0 and at day 28 after the second dose. Trimming removed 8 bases from V and 1 base from J, leaving 11 bases between the germline ends. From the cysteine up to the phenylalanine, the CDR3 has a length of 13 residues. Of all the DNA, just the CDR3 is kept, 39 bases in frame from base 1. CDR1 MNHEY and CDR2 SVGAGI were looked up in the germline V gene.

The material sequenced was peripheral blood, taken on day 0 of AZD1222 vaccination. The chain links TRBV6-5 with TRBJ1-1; TRBD1 might be the D gene, on 6 matching bases. The sequence came from an adult in good health. The CDR3 protein sequence reads: CASRTAENTEAFF. The DNA sequence is TGTGCCAGCCGGACAGCCGAGAACACTGAAGCTTTCTTT.